Presented here are 18 T cell receptor beta chains from one specimen sequenced in a study of blood T cells in healthy people across ages. For the second PCR, which ran for about 6 to 11 cycles, a sample-barcoded 5' primer and a J-beta primer mix were used. From the 5' RACE reads, TCRdb called clonotypes with MiXCR, one entry per CDR3 protein. The table has 450,000 to 600,000 distinct CDR3 sequences, around 27% seen once. The same data also contributed to another study, on T cells of mothers and their children.

Sequenced material: blood. These receptors all stem from a boy aged 2 to 9 in good health.

The rearrangement uses TRBV7-8 and TRBJ2-7; D may match TRBD1 or TRBD2 (5 bases each). V dropped 7 bases and J dropped 8 bases, with 24 bases sitting between them. CDR1 and CDR2 from the germline V gene are SGHVS and FQNEAQ. The CDR3 runs 15 residues. CDR3 coding DNA: TGTGCCAGCATCGATTCCAGCGAGGGGCACGAGCAGCAGTACTTC. Translation gives CASIDSSEGHEQQYF.

This chain connects TRBV5-1 to TRBJ2-1; TRBD1 agrees at 9 bases. The CDR3 is 14 amino acids. Germline CDR1 SGHRS, CDR2 YFSETQ. Trimming cost V 3 bases and J 6 bases; bases outside gene matches: 4. CDR3 sequence reads: CASSSQQGANEQFF. CDR3 nucleotides: TGCGCCAGCAGCTCCCAACAGGGGGCCAATGAGCAGTTCTTC.

Comments on this clonotype: Its ends do not fully match the called genes, so a read error is possible. The rearrangement uses TRBV6-5 and TRBJ2-5, with 11 bases matching TRBD2. Germline CDR1 and CDR2: MNHEY and SVGAGI. This CDR3 is built from 15 residues. The CDR3 DNA sequence: TGTGCCAGCAGTTACTCGATGACTAGCGGGGAAAACCCGTTCTTC. Amino acid sequence: CASSYSMTSGENPFF.

This clonotype was seen a handful of times. The rearrangement links TRBV19 to TRBJ1-2; D ambiguous. The V gene's germline CDR1 is LNHDA and CDR2 SQIVND (reference sequence). V lost 5 bases and J lost 2, with 12 bases in between. CDR3 length: 14 amino acids. The CDR3 region is CASSPGVINYGYTF. In nucleotides, the CDR3 is TGTGCCAGTAGTCCGGGAGTGATCAACTATGGCTACACCTTC. Variable domain in full (rest from reference TRBV19 and TRBJ1-2): DGGITQSPKYLFRKEGQNVTLSCEQNLNHDAMYWYRQDPGQGLRLIYYSQIVNDFQKGDIAEGYSVSREKKESFPLTVTSAQKNPTAFYLCASSPGVINYGYTFGSGTRLTVV.

This clonotype was picked up a small number of times. The chain uses TRBV7-9 and TRBJ2-5; no clear D. The CDR3 runs to 13 residues. V lost 3 bases, J lost 5 bases, and 10 bases lay in between. Germline CDR1 reads SEHNR; CDR2 reads FQNEAQ (reference sequence). In DNA, the CDR3 is TGTGCCAGCAGCTTCCGGCGTGTTGAGACCCAGTACTTC. It encodes CASSFRRVETQYF.

The CDR3 DNA follows: TGCAGTGCTAGATTACCGGGACAGGGAGCGGACACTGAAGCTTTCTTT. It specifies CSARLPGQGADTEAFF. This chain connects TRBV20-1 to TRBJ1-1, with 9 bases fitting TRBD1. The J segment lost 3 bases and the V segment lost 2 bases, leaving 10 bases of the junction unmatched. Germline values: CDR1 DFQATT, CDR2 SNEGSKA (reference sequence). CDR3 length: 16 residues.

The gene calls are TRBV5-6 and TRBJ2-1; D not certain. Germline CDR1 SGHDT, CDR2 YYEEEE. Between the trimmed V and J ends, which lost 4 bases and 7 bases, there was a span of 21 bases. This CDR3 is 16 amino acids long. Written as DNA, the CDR3 is TGTGCCAGCAGCGTGGGGTGGGGATCTGGTAAGAATGAGCAGTTCTTC. Translating it yields CASSVGWGSGKNEQFF.

The sample holds a few counts of this clonotype. The rearrangement joins TRBV10-3 to TRBJ2-7; D gene unclear. V was shortened by 4 bases and J by 9 bases, with 13 bases between the two germline ends. This CDR3 has 12 amino acids. From germline, CDR1 is ENHRY and CDR2 SYGVKD. The CDR3 here is CAISGSESRQYF. The DNA of the CDR3 is TGTGCCATCAGTGGTAGTGAATCACGGCAGTACTTC.

This clonotype was observed a few times. The CDR3 here is CASSYPPGAGTDTQYF. The CDR3 nucleotides read TGTGCCAGCAGTTACCCTCCGGGGGCGGGCACAGATACGCAGTATTTT. The chain is built from TRBV6-2 or TRBV6-3 and TRBJ2-3; either TRBD1 or TRBD2 may supply D (6 bases each). The CDR3 runs 16 residues. Trimming shortened V by 2 bases and J by 1 base, and 13 bases separated the two germline ends. Germline V gene sequence: CDR1 MNHEY, CDR2 SVGEGT.

In this sample, this clonotype turned up a few times. The V gene is TRBV15, the J gene TRBJ2-5; D uncertain. Germline V gene lookup returns CDR1 LNHNV and CDR2 YYDKDF (reference sequence). This CDR3 spans 14 amino acids. Trimming removed 1 base at V and 5 bases at J, with 11 bases between. CDR3 nucleotides: TGTGCCACCAGCAGAGGGCTAGGAATGGAGACCCAGTACTTC. Translated: CATSRGLGMETQYF.

In this sample, this clonotype turned up a few times. The chain employs TRBV5-1 and TRBJ2-1; a weak D match, TRBD2 (6 bases). CDR3 size: 16 residues. Trimming pared 3 bases from V and 0 bases from J, leaving 13 bases between. Germline CDR1 is SGHRS and CDR2 is YFSETQ. The CDR3 DNA reads TGCGCCAGCAGCTGGACCGGACTAACCTCCTACAATGAGCAGTTCTTC. This sequence encodes CASSWTGLTSYNEQFF. The full variable domain, completed using reference TRBV5-1 and TRBJ2-1, is KAGVTQTPRYLIKTRGQQVTLSCSPISGHRSVSWYQQTPGQGLQFLFEYFSETQRNKGNFPGRFSGRQFSNSRSEMNVSTLELGDSALYLCASSWTGLTSYNEQFFGPGTRLTVL.

This sequence joins TRBV6-5 and TRBJ2-5; D uncertain. The germline CDR1 and CDR2 sequences are MNHEY and SVGAGI. V was shortened by 2 bases and J by 7 bases, with 8 bases between the two germline ends. This CDR3 region has 12 residues. CDR3 amino acids: CASSYGPSTQYF. For the CDR3, the DNA is TGTGCCAGCAGTTACGGGCCCTCGACCCAGTACTTC.

There are a few counts of this clonotype. The CDR3 DNA sequence: TGCAGCGTTGAAGGGGGGAGCCGCTCCTACAATGAGCAGTTCTTC. Its translation: CSVEGGSRSYNEQFF. This chain connects TRBV29-1 to TRBJ2-1; either TRBD1 or TRBD2 may supply D (5 bases each). Germline CDR1 and CDR2: SQVTM and ANQGSEA. This CDR3 has 15 residues. Between the trimmed V and J ends, which lost 1 base and 0 bases, there was a span of 10 bases.

The rearrangement joins TRBV7-6 to TRBJ1-4; 9 bases are a match to TRBD1. Germline values: CDR1 SGHVS, CDR2 FNYEAQ. The CDR3 has 17 amino acids. After removal of 5 bases from V and 0 bases from J, the junction contained 7 bases not matched to a gene. The CDR3 nucleotides are TGTGCCAGCAGCCGTCAAACAGGGGGCACAACTAATGAAAAACTGTTTTTT. It encodes CASSRQTGGTTNEKLFF.

This clonotype was seen a single time. The chain joins TRBV7-2 to TRBJ1-1, with 8 bases lining up with TRBD1. The germline V gene encodes CDR1 SGHTA and CDR2 FQGNSA. The V gene end was trimmed by 0 bases and the J gene end by 7 bases; junction bases not matched to a gene: 7. The CDR3 runs to 15 residues. The CDR3 nucleotides read TGTGCCAGCAGCTTAGCGTCCGGACAGGGTTTTGAAGCTTTCTTT. Translating gives CASSLASGQGFEAFF.

The V and J genes are TRBV27 and TRBJ1-2; 12 positions match TRBD1. From germline, CDR1 is MNHEY and CDR2 SMNVEV (reference sequence). The J segment lost 6 bases and the V segment lost 6 bases, leaving 8 bases of the junction unmatched. The CDR3 sequence is 15 residues long. CDR3 sequence: CASRGGQGAFHGYTF. CDR3 bases: TGTGCCAGCAGGGGGGGACAGGGGGCTTTCCATGGCTACACCTTC.

In this sample, this clonotype turned up many times. J is TRBJ2-1 and V is TRBV4-3, with D perhaps TRBD2 (5 bases). Trimming pared 1 base from V and 0 bases from J, leaving 7 bases between. Germline values: CDR1 LGHNA, CDR2 YSLEER. The CDR3 contains 15 residues. In nucleotides, the CDR3 is TGCGCCAGCAGCCAAGCTGAGGGCTCCTACAATGAGCAGTTCTTC. It encodes CASSQAEGSYNEQFF.

This chain joins TRBV11-2 and TRBJ2-3; no firm D call. Deletions cut 3 bases from V and 7 bases from J, with 8 bases between. This CDR3 comprises 12 residues. Germline loops: CDR1 SGHAT, CDR2 FQNNGV. The CDR3 DNA reads as TGTGCCAGCAGCTTTAGGAGTAATACGCAGTATTTT. Protein product: CASSFRSNTQYF.